The entry below gives a single T cell receptor beta chain sequence along with its context. As processed by the authors: The assay estimated nucleated cells by amplifying reference gene primers. Using immunoSEQ multiplex PCR, the repertoire was profiled, and TCRdb retains in-frame clones only, with some absent. The V and J calls and clone size were taken over from that table, and D and trimming were inferred from the DNA. The data show 140,000 to 150,000 clones, less than 90% seen once. The data originate from a study of blood T cell repertoires in COVID-19. Study-level information: The United States, Italy and Spain were the sources of the acute and convalescent COVID-19 samples. In each case, the material was cDNA or gDNA derived from T cells, B-cell-depleted T cells, or PBMCs.

Source material: peripheral blood. The TCR comes from a human donor in a cohort sampled during active COVID-19.

The CDR3 protein is CASRPTGAPTDTQYF. Written as DNA, the CDR3 is TGTGCCAGCAGACCTACAGGGGCCCCTACAGATACGCAGTATTTT. The chain recombines TRBV7-2 with TRBJ2-3; TRBD1 matches 7 bases. The CDR3 covers 15 residues. Germline loops: CDR1 SGHTA, CDR2 FQGNSA. Trimming at V came to 6 bases and at J to 3 bases, leaving 9 bases not matched to a gene.